The 5 T cell receptor beta chains listed next were all sequenced from one sample in a study of T cell repertoires in cytomegalovirus infection. TCRdb recomputed calls from the reads with MiXCR, one row per CDR3 protein. The sample shows hundreds of thousands of distinct CDR3 sequences, 15% to 20% of them seen only once. The sample comprised PBMCs. These receptors all stem from a human donor in good health (CMV status not recorded). Some clones in this sample may be carry-over from other donors' samples.

The J gene is TRBJ1-4, the V gene TRBV3-1; D is undetermined. Germline assignment: CDR1 LGHDT and CDR2 YNNKEL (reference sequence). The CDR3 is 11 amino acids. V was trimmed by 3 bases and J by 8 bases, leaving 4 bases between them. CDR3 nucleotides: TGTGCCAGCAGCCACGGCGAAAAACTGTTTTTT. Its protein product is CASSHGEKLFF.

This clonotype has more than one count but fewer than ten. The chain has TRBV7-6 and TRBJ1-2; tentative D call: TRBD1 (5 bases). The V and J ends lost 0 bases and 6 bases respectively, with 11 bases between them. Per the germline V gene, CDR1 is SGHVS and CDR2 is FNYEAQ. This CDR3 contains 14 residues. The CDR3 DNA follows: TGTGCCAGCAGCTTAGCGCAGGGAACGAATGGCTACACCTTC. Translated: CASSLAQGTNGYTF. The complete variable domain, with remaining parts taken from reference TRBV7-6 and TRBJ1-2, reads GAGVSQSPRYKVTKRGQDVALRCDPISGHVSLYWYRQALGQGPEFLTYFNYEAQQDKSGLPNDRFSAERPEGSISTLTIQRTEQRDSAMYRCASSLAQGTNGYTFGSGTRLTVV.

V gene TRBV24-1 combines with J gene TRBJ2-1; D is possibly TRBD1 or TRBD2 (5 bases each). Deletions cut 5 bases from V and 6 bases from J, with 16 bases between. Germline values: CDR1 KGHDR, CDR2 SFDVKD. The CDR3 has 15 amino acids. CDR3 loop: CATSVTGTISNEQFF. The CDR3 nucleotides read TGTGCCACCAGTGTTACCGGGACGATTTCCAATGAGCAGTTCTTC.

The V call is TRBV4-3, the J call TRBJ2-1; a weak D match, TRBD2 (5 bases). This CDR3 is 16 amino acids long. V lost 3 bases, J lost 4 bases, and 16 bases lay in between. The germline CDR1 and CDR2 sequences are LGHNA and YSLEER. CDR3 coding DNA: TGCGCCAGCAGCCAGGACGTATCCCGGACTTACAATGAGCAGTTCTTC. Translated, it gives CASSQDVSRTYNEQFF.

The V call is TRBV10-3, the J call TRBJ2-1, with TRBD2 matching 7 bases. The germline V gene has CDR1 ENHRY and CDR2 SYGVKD. The CDR3 loop spans 17 amino acids. J lost 0 bases, V lost 5 bases, and 10 bases had no gene match. The chain's CDR3 is CAISPPASGSSYNEQFF. The CDR3 DNA follows: TGTGCCATCAGTCCCCCGGCTAGCGGAAGCTCCTACAATGAGCAGTTCTTC.